This T cell receptor beta chain was obtained from a study of regulatory T cells in long-lasting Graves disease. iRepertoire HTBI primers and Arm-PCR of CDR3 regions built TCR beta libraries. MiXCR, run by TCRdb on the multiplex PCR reads, gives a single entry per CDR3 protein. The data show 550,000 to 650,000 distinct CDR3 sequences, roughly 16% seen once. Time point: newly diagnosed GD, antithyroid drugs for less than 3 months. The authors made the TCR library using RNA they extracted from PBMCs. The CDR3 extends over 14 amino acids. Trimming removed 5 bases at V and 1 base at J, with 11 bases between. The germline gives CDR1 SGHVS, CDR2 FNYEAQ. These sequences were also reported in another study, on T cells in Graves' hyperthyroidism and ophthalmopathy.

This chain links TRBV7-6 with TRBJ1-1; D not resolved. The TCR originated in a man younger than 35 with Graves disease. The source material was peripheral blood mononuclear cells (PBMCs), sampled at new diagnosis, from a patient treated with antithyroid drugs. The CDR3 nucleotides read TGTGCCAGCAGCCCGGTATCAGGGAACACTGAAGCTTTCTTT. Amino acids: CASSPVSGNTEAFF.